These 16 T cell receptor beta chains were sequenced from one sample in a study of T-cell memory formation after mild COVID-19. TCRdb processed the 5' RACE reads anew with MiXCR; each CDR3 protein has one entry. The data contain fewer than 400,000 distinct CDR3 sequences, over 10% of them singletons. What was sequenced was PBMCs or a T cell subset sorted from them (not recorded which). The receptors originated from a young man who had mild COVID-19 (a few samples of this study predate the infection). Cell type and time point are not known.

The chain links TRBV5-5 to TRBJ1-5; a weak D match, TRBD1 (6 bases). Germline V gene lookup returns CDR1 SGHKS and CDR2 YYEKEE (reference sequence). V lost 4 bases and J lost 4, with 15 bases in between. The CDR3 runs to 15 residues. CDR3 DNA: TGTGCCAGCAGCCCCTTGGCACAGGGAAATCAGCCCCAGCATTTT. Encoded protein: CASSPLAQGNQPQHF.

The chain links TRBV7-3 to TRBJ2-1, with D maybe TRBD2 (6 bases). CDR1 and CDR2 (germline): SGHTA, FQGTGA. The CDR3 consists of 16 residues. V lost 1 base, J lost 9 bases, and 19 bases lay in between. The CDR3 sequence is CASSLISVAGRGEQFF. The CDR3 DNA sequence: TGTGCCAGCAGCTTAATTAGCGTGGCAGGGCGGGGTGAGCAGTTCTTC.

Worth noting for this clonotype: Germline and junction disagree at one end, which may indicate a read error. The genes are TRBV11-3 and TRBJ2-3; TRBD2 agrees at 8 bases. The CDR3 sequence is 16 residues long. From germline, CDR1 is SGHNT and CDR2 YENEEA. CDR3 sequence: CASSLEPGLGTDTQYF. For the CDR3, the DNA is TGTGCCAGCAGCCTAGAACCGGGACTAGGCACAGATACGCAGTATTTT.

There are a few counts of this clonotype. The chain employs TRBV20-1 and TRBJ2-5, with 10 bases that match TRBD1. Looked up from germline, CDR1 is DFQATT and CDR2 is SNEGSKA (reference sequence). The CDR3 runs 15 residues. J gave up 5 bases and V 1 base, and 7 bases lay outside the gene matches. CDR3: CSARAPGQGRETQYF. The CDR3 DNA is TGCAGTGCTAGAGCCCCGGGACAGGGGCGGGAGACCCAGTACTTC.

The genes are TRBV4-1 and TRBJ2-5; 10 nucleotides align to TRBD2. Per germline, CDR1 MGHRA and CDR2 YSYEKL. V shed 2 bases, J shed 3 bases, and the junction held 3 bases outside the gene matches. CDR3 length: 15 residues. The CDR3 DNA follows: TGCGCCAGCAGCCAAAAACTAGCGGGAAAAGAGACCCAGTACTTC. This gives the protein CASSQKLAGKETQYF.

This clonotype has just a few counts. The chain uses TRBV15 and TRBJ2-5; 8 bases agree with TRBD2. The CDR3 covers 14 residues. J was trimmed by 5 bases and V by 5 bases; bases with no gene match: 7. The germline V gene has CDR1 LNHNV and CDR2 YYDKDF (reference sequence). CDR3 DNA: TGTGCCACCAGCTTCTTCCGCGGGGGGGAGACCCAGTACTTC. Amino acids: CATSFFRGGETQYF.

This clonotype was picked up many times. The chain combines TRBV20-1 with TRBJ2-3; D is uncertain. The V end lost 5 bases, the J end lost 2 bases, and 23 bases lay between the germline ends. Per germline, CDR1 DFQATT and CDR2 SNEGSKA (reference sequence). This CDR3 spans 17 amino acids. CDR3 DNA: TGCAGTGCTCCCTCCACCAGCGCCAAAGGGTACACAGATACGCAGTATTTT. It is translated as CSAPSTSAKGYTDTQYF.

This clonotype was recorded a few times. CDR3 region: CASRKGQGSHPQHF. The CDR3, as DNA: TGTGCCAGCAGAAAGGGACAGGGATCACACCCCCAGCATTTT. The chain is built from TRBV2 and TRBJ1-5; TRBD1 matches at 9 bases. With 6 bases clipped from V and 10 bases from J, the junction kept 10 bases outside the gene matches. Germline V gene lookup returns CDR1 SNHLY and CDR2 FYNNEI. This CDR3 is 14 amino acids long.

The gene calls are TRBV12-3 or TRBV12-4 and TRBJ2-3; possibly TRBD2 for D (6 bases). The CDR3 contains 12 residues. Trimming took 7 bases from V and 2 from J, leaving 7 bases between them. CDR3 sequence: CASTGDTDTQYF. In nucleotides, the CDR3 is TGTGCCAGCACGGGGGACACAGATACGCAGTATTTT.

This chain joins TRBV7-9 and TRBJ2-1; 9 bases fit TRBD1. The V gene's germline CDR1 is SEHNR and CDR2 FQNEAQ (reference sequence). Germline trimming cut 5 bases from V and 3 bases from J; bases unmatched to any gene: 5. The length of the CDR3 is 15 residues. CDR3 nucleotides: TGTGCCAGCAGCCACAGGGGGCCCGACTACAATGAGCAGTTCTTC. It specifies CASSHRGPDYNEQFF.

There are a few counts of this clonotype. The V gene is TRBV5-1, the J gene TRBJ1-1; no reliable D call. This CDR3 contains 11 residues. Germline V lookup: CDR1 SGHRS, CDR2 YFSETQ. V was shortened by 4 bases and J by 7 bases, with 8 bases between the two germline ends. In DNA form, the CDR3 reads TGCGCCAGCAGCGACCAAGGTGAAGCTTTCTTT. This gives the protein CASSDQGEAFF.

The J gene is TRBJ2-1, the V gene TRBV2; TRBD1 matches at 7 bases. V was pared by 7 bases and J by 0 bases, with 3 bases of the junction left unmatched. The V gene's germline CDR1 is SNHLY and CDR2 FYNNEI. The CDR3 is made up of 14 amino acids. The CDR3 reads CASTRQGSYNEQFF. In nucleotides, the CDR3 is TGTGCCAGCACTCGACAGGGCTCCTACAATGAGCAGTTCTTC.

Only a few counts were recorded for this clonotype. J is TRBJ1-1 and V is TRBV12-3 or TRBV12-4; D is perhaps TRBD1 (5 bases). CDR3 length: 17 residues. V shed 6 bases and J shed 2 bases, with 22 bases lying between them. The CDR3 region is CASSRNRQYSINTEAFF. For the CDR3, the DNA is TGTGCCAGCAGCCGGAATCGACAGTACTCCATAAACACTGAAGCTTTCTTT.

The chain uses TRBV5-1 and TRBJ2-5; D is undetermined. Trimming cost V 0 bases and J 10 bases, with 13 bases left between them. The germline gives CDR1 SGHRS, CDR2 YFSETQ. The CDR3 has 13 amino acids. CDR3 coding DNA: TGCGCCAGCAGCTTGGGGTTTGGCGTAGGCCAGTACTTC. Its translation is CASSLGFGVGQYF.

The chain has TRBV10-3 and TRBJ2-3; weak D call: TRBD2 (5 bases). V was trimmed by 2 bases and J by 0 bases, leaving 6 bases between them. The CDR3 is 14 amino acids. In germline, CDR1 is ENHRY, CDR2 SYGVKD. DNA for the CDR3: TGTGCCATCAGTGAGCGGGGTAGCACAGATACGCAGTATTTT. Translation gives CAISERGSTDTQYF.

The gene calls are TRBV20-1 and TRBJ1-2; D is perhaps TRBD1 (6 bases). The germline V gene encodes CDR1 DFQATT and CDR2 SNEGSKA (reference sequence). This CDR3 has 13 amino acids. The V gene lost 6 bases and the J gene lost 4 bases, with 15 bases spanning the gap. CDR3 region: CSANRDTLYGYTF. The CDR3 DNA reads as TGCAGTGCAAACCGGGACACCCTCTATGGCTACACCTTC.